Described below is a single TCR beta chain sequence and its context. No cognate antigen has been identified for it. No base qualities exist here, and no much larger clone lies one base off it. The trim is 4 bases for V and 0 bases for J, with a gap of 20 bases between the germline ends. Measured from the cysteine to the phenylalanine, the CDR3 is 18 residues long. CDR3 DNA only is kept here, 54 bases in frame from base 1. CDR1 MGHRA and CDR2 YSYEKL were looked up in the germline V gene. The receptor library was made with the immunoSEQ multiplex PCR assay. The multiplex PCR relied on a mix of 60 forward primers for TCR Vbeta segments and 13 reverse primers for TCR Jbeta segments. A multiplex PCR assay on genomic DNA amplified the CDR3 region of rearranged TCR beta genes. The amplified TCR beta libraries were sequenced on the Illumina HiSeq System as 87-base-pair reads. The authors processed their data as follows. A later analysis counted approximately 76 million unique TCR beta chains across the 666 repertoires, and about 10 million of these chains were shared by at least two donors. Raw reads were error-corrected and collapsed into unique sequences by a nearest-neighbor algorithm in which closely related sequences were merged to remove PCR and sequencing errors. CDR3 sequences were aligned to IMGT reference sequences to assign V, D and J gene segments. For a sequence to be retained, a match of at least six nucleotides to both a V gene segment and a J gene segment was required. A rearrangement counted as productive if the CDR3 had no stop codons and remained in frame with V and J, and every other rearrangement counted as non-productive. Following IMGT convention, CDR3 was defined as the stretch from the second conserved V-encoded cysteine up to the conserved J-encoded phenylalanine. In an earlier analysis of around 640 of the donors, sequences lacking an unambiguous match to a single V gene segment were excluded. In an earlier analysis of 587 of the donors, V segments were called functional above 56.7% productive rearrangements and were called segregating when the between-donor standard deviation exceeded 5%. A statistical classification framework was built for diagnosing cytomegalovirus status from the catalog of TCR beta chain sequences. V and J gene assignment, in a later analysis, came from comparing TCR nucleotide sequences with IMGT/GENE-DB human TR gene sequences. Using the TCRdist pipeline, a later analysis assigned CDR3 sequences along with most-parsimonious VDJ recombination scenarios. In a later analysis, each TCR beta chain was defined by its CDR3 amino acid sequence together with its V-gene family, and reads without a unique V-gene family were excluded. To address suspected cross-contamination and a sequencing artifact, a later analysis removed a few hundred highly shared, low-generation-probability nucleotide sequences. A later analysis calculated a clonal expansion index for each public chain from normalized within-repertoire ranks of inferred template counts. In a later analysis, generation probabilities were computed using a VDJ recombination model fitted to out-of-frame rearrangements, and the results were checked against IGoR. In a later analysis, TCR-TCR, TCR-HLA and TCR-CMV co-occurrence was scored with hypergeometric tests, and a repertoire-size bias correction was applied to TCR pairs. In a later analysis, false discovery rates were estimated by permuting HLA or CMV assignments 20 times. In a later analysis, co-occurring TCRs were grouped using DBSCAN, with TCRdist sequence similarity added in when clustering inside HLA-allele-positive subsets. Repertoires with fewer than 30,000 or more than 120,000 public chains were left out of co-occurrence clustering, as were a few repertoires with anomalous nucleotide sharing. TCRdb's version of the immuneACCESS table is confined to in-frame rearrangements and falls short of the full clone set. An unresolved V gene accounts for under half of the shortfall where checked; the remainder is of unknown origin. V and J calls and clone size are copied from that table; D and trimming were computed from the DNA. The table for this sample lists more than 80,000 clones; more than 60% of them were counted only once. 5% to 7% of the sample comes from the top ten.

The cohort was made up of approximately 670 healthy bone marrow donors. At the time of sampling, all cohort members were nominally healthy, though unrecorded immune exposures were likely present. The donor tested CMV seropositive, placing the donor among the 289 seropositive members of the cohort. Every donor gave a peripheral blood sample, and the peripheral blood mononuclear cells from that sample were used for TCR beta sequencing. Genomic DNA extraction from the blood cell samples was performed with the Qiagen DNeasy Blood Extraction Kit. This entry is derived from a study of cytomegalovirus exposure and HLA in healthy donors listed by TCRdb under 2017. Regarding the complete study: According to an earlier analysis of several hundred of the donors, 150 million to 200 million T cells yielded 90 million to 130 million unique TCR beta sequences and around 280 Gb of sequence data. An early release that covered about 640 HLA-typed donors contained approximately 290 gigabases of sequencing data and 80 million or so unique TCR sequences. The genetic ancestry cluster associated with self-reported Caucasian donors included approximately 85% of the 398 genotyped donors. The aim of the study was to test whether cataloging public T cell receptors could identify signatures of past pathogen exposure. Using immunosequencing, the study profiled T cell repertoires from 666 subjects and related those repertoires to cytomegalovirus serostatus. A separate validation cohort of roughly 130 different subjects was used in addition to the roughly 670-subject first cohort. The study combined high-throughput TCR immunosequencing, statistical association of individual TCRs with disease status, and machine learning to predict cytomegalovirus infection status. In a later analysis, previously published TCR beta repertoires from more than 500 donors were re-analyzed and high-resolution HLA genotyping was added so that TCR occurrence patterns could be studied. In the later analysis, no new phenotypic data were used to find candidate immune exposures; instead, reliance was placed on TCR beta sequences and their occurrence across donors. To decide whether each TCR beta V gene segment behaved as functional or pseudogenic, an earlier analysis of some 580 of the donors relied on high-throughput TCR beta sequencing. Alongside the repertoire data, information on donor age, sex, ethnicity and CMV serostatus was compiled. In a later genetic analysis, genome-wide SNP genotypes for 398 of the 666 donors were used, and that subset was treated as a discovery cohort. Every repertoire in the discovery cohort had been generated on one and the same sequencing platform. Class I and class II HLA loci were covered by the typing at four-digit resolution. Typing coverage varied by locus: about 620-630 donors for A, B, C, DRB1 and DQB1; approximately 500 for DQA1; about 600 for DPA1; 450 to 480 for DPB1. Roughly five DR-DQ haplotypes were handled as single units for association and clustering because linkage in the cohort was strong. Among roughly 370 genotyped donors of the cohort, an average of approximately 250,000 unique TCR beta nucleotide sequences were sequenced per donor, around 20% of them non-productive.

Study-level results and caveats: The sequencing pipeline was judged likely to have produced a cluster of highly shared sequence variants as a technical artifact. The 87-base-pair reads could not distinguish some IMGT-functional V segments, including TRBV6-2 and TRBV6-3, so those segments were excluded. HLA typing was unavailable for some donors at each locus, so association tests used only the typed subset. The authors suggested that the approach could potentially be generalized to other disease states and immunological phenotypes. A later analysis associated 16,951 TCR beta sequences with specific HLA alleles at a false discovery rate of 0.05. Three of the identified cytomegalovirus-associated TCR beta chains were confirmed in vitro to be specific for cytomegalovirus antigens. The study gave a list of around 170 TCR beta chains associated with cytomegalovirus. Broadly in line with IMGT annotations, most TCR beta V segments showed up in productive rearrangements about 87% or about 30% of the time in an earlier analysis of under 700 of the donors. Immune exposure information for the cohort was limited to CMV serostatus. A further reported finding was that TCR beta sequences accurately predicted the HLA-A and HLA-B alleles for most subjects in the first cohort. This cohort had only TCR beta chains sequenced, and the lack of alpha or paired-chain data limited which features could be detected. Most TCR sequences were observed very rarely across donors, whereas some public TCRs were present in many individuals. The earlier analysis of around 600 of the donors excluded about 16 rarely observed V segments, including chromosome 9 orphons, because counts were too low. Linkage disequilibrium might explain the correlated functional status among segregating V segments, but an unknown experimental factor could not be excluded. Compared with equally common non-associated chains, HLA-associated TCR beta chains in a later analysis were more clonally expanded and had lower generation probabilities. Strong co-occurrence of HLA alleles, especially DR and DQ, made assigning TCR associations to individual alleles difficult. In a later analysis, several top co-occurrence clusters were reported to appear linked to parvovirus B19, influenza, CMV and Epstein-Barr virus. According to a later genetic analysis, donors in an Asian-associated ancestry cluster had fewer N-insertions in productive TCRs than the roughly 700-donor mean. Presence/absence analyses assumed roughly uniform sequencing depth across donors, an assumption that may not hold. Cytomegalovirus status was reported to be diagnosed by the classifier with high specificity and sensitivity in both the original and validation cohorts. In a later analysis, the rate of TCR association differed among HLA loci, with DRB1 alleles having the most associated TCRs and HLA-C alleles having the fewest. An association between a missense DCLRE1C variant and V-gene and J-gene trimming of TCR beta chains was found in a later genetic analysis and replicated in an independent cohort. According to a later analysis, most CMV-associated TCR beta chains appeared to be HLA-restricted, and the HLA associations seemed to be driven largely by CMV exposure.

The receptor was isolated from a woman aged 50 to 60 in good health and CMV-seropositive. The chain was built from TRBV4-1 and TRBJ2-3; the D segment cannot be called with confidence. The specimen sequenced was PBMCs. The CDR3 region reads CASSRGYRGTRSTDTQYF. The DNA sequence is TGCGCCAGCAGCCGAGGATATCGTGGTACGCGGAGCACAGATACGCAGTATTTT.